A selection of T cell receptor beta chains follows, all from one sample in a study of blood T cell repertoires in COVID-19. Using immunoSEQ multiplex PCR, the repertoire was profiled, and TCRdb retains in-frame clones only, with some absent. The sample consists of around 380,000 clones, roughly 80% of them appearing once. The sequencing sample was made of peripheral blood. The source of these receptors is a human donor with acute or convalescent COVID-19. The donor label of this sample is uncertain. Each CDR3 is given without its conserved first and last residue.

TRBJ1-2 | TRBV29-1 | SVNRGGYGYT
TRBJ1-2 | TRBV28 | ASSLRTAWNYGYT
TRBJ1-2 | TRBV15 | ATSDQGDNYGYT
TRBJ1-5 | TRBV19 | ASSALATGYSNQPQH
TRBJ2-1 | TRBV4-1 | ASSQEVALKSNEQF
TRBJ1-1 | TRBV19 | ASSTGLVGTEAF
TRBJ2-2 | TRBV6-5 | ASSYSEGTGELF
TRBJ2-1 | TRBV10-2 | ASSGPERGGGNEQF
TRBJ2-7 | TRBV2 | ASTGTGVREQY
TRBJ2-6 | TRBV4-1 | ASSQGDRGPGANVLT
TRBJ1-5 | TRBV6-1 | ASSGHPGQSPTSNQPQH
TRBJ1-5 | TRBV6-2/TRBV6-3 | ASSYNRGQGRQYAGQPQH
TRBJ1-1 | TRBV30 | AWSRRGGADTEAF
TRBJ1-5 | TRBV6-5 | ASSSMREDSNQPQH
TRBJ1-5 | TRBV6-6 | ASSRQGNQPQH
TRBJ1-1 | TRBV28 | ASTGFLGNTEAF
TRBJ2-5 | TRBV5-6 | ASSFLALHRETQY
TRBJ2-7 | TRBV11-3 | ASSFGGSAYEQY
TRBJ2-1 | TRBV5-1 | ASSLAGTTSSGEQF
TRBJ2-5 | TRBV6-5 | ASSPLETQY
TRBJ2-3 | TRBV15 | ATSREQNRGTQY
TRBJ1-1 | TRBV18 | ASSRDRGNTEAF
TRBJ1-2 | TRBV7-9 | ASSFSDRDNYGYT
TRBJ2-7 | TRBV11-3 | ASSLGTGVLYEQY
TRBJ1-2 | TRBV28 | ASSLTTNREGYT
TRBJ2-6 | TRBV2 | ASSRGLGSSGANVLT
TRBJ1-3 | TRBV30 | AWSRGVSGNTIY
TRBJ2-3 | TRBV11-2 | ASSYAGAVADTQY
TRBJ2-5 | TRBV19 | ASSLGEETQY
TRBJ1-5 | TRBV5-5 | ASSSGYTRGNQPQH
TRBJ1-1 | TRBV10-3 | AISGRDTEAF
TRBJ2-4 | TRBV28 | ASSLSTGGQTKNIQY
TRBJ2-1 | TRBV7-2 | ASSLGAGDNEQF
TRBJ1-1 | TRBV6-1 | ASGGGGITEAF
TRBJ1-5 | TRBV3-1/TRBV3-2 | ASSNTNQPQH
TRBJ2-1 | TRBV6-2/TRBV6-3 | ASSVLAGVGSDEQF
TRBJ2-3 | TRBV6-4 | ASSDVAGATDTQY
TRBJ1-2 | TRBV5-5 | ASSLGGEGGYT
TRBJ1-1 | TRBV28 | ASSLQTGQAF
TRBJ1-1 | TRBV5-4 | ASSSPYGTNTEAF
TRBJ1-1 | TRBV7-2 | ASSPPPARTSRPKAF
TRBJ1-5 | TRBV6-2/TRBV6-3 | ASSLLRTGGYQPQH
TRBJ1-1 | TRBV11-3 | ASSLELQGSEAF
TRBJ1-4 | TRBV29-1 | SVGPGGREKLF
TRBJ1-2 | TRBV5-6 | ASSGTAFRYGYT
TRBJ1-1 | TRBV18 | ASSRENANTEAF
TRBJ2-5 | TRBV11-2 | ASSSLVTAGLSETQY
TRBJ1-5 | TRBV2 | ASRGIGQGLQPQH
TRBJ1-1 | TRBV7-6 | ASSPRTGGNTEAF